This is a list of T cell receptor beta chains from one sample in a study of cytomegalovirus exposure and HLA in healthy donors. Profiling relied on immunoSEQ multiplex PCR, and the TCRdb table lists in-frame clones only, not all of them. The profile shows more than 130,000 clones, 88% of them singletons. Sequenced input: PBMCs. These receptor sequences come from a woman between 18 and 29 years old in good health and CMV-seropositive. Each CDR3 is given with its conserved first and last residue. The order of the fields is V gene, D gene, clone size, J gene, CDR3 DNA, CDR3 protein. The D gene is left open where the match is weak. A clone size is listed for some rows: how often the clone was seen (once, few, many), or a class if it is expanded.

TRBV2	.	once	TRBJ2-1	TGTGCCAGCAGTCCCGACAGAAACTCCTACAATGAGCAGTTCTTC	CASSPDRNSYNEQFF
TRBV7-9	.	few	TRBJ1-2	TGTGCCAGCAGCTTAGGGACAGTGAATGGCTACACCTTC	CASSLGTVNGYTF
TRBV10-3	.	.	TRBJ1-1	TGTGCCTCCCGGGAGTTGAACACTGAAGCTTTCTTT	CASRELNTEAFF
TRBV18	TRBD1	.	TRBJ2-5	TGTGCCAGCTCACCGGTGGACAGGGGAGATGGGACCCAGTACTTC	CASSPVDRGDGTQYF
TRBV27	TRBD1	.	TRBJ1-2	TGTGCCAGCAGTTTTCTAGGGGTTTCAGGGGGCAACTATGGCTACACCTTC	CASSFLGVSGGNYGYTF
TRBV2	.	.	TRBJ1-6	TGTGCCAGCAGTGACTTCGCCTATAATTCACCCCTCCACTTT	CASSDFAYNSPLHF
TRBV5-1	TRBD1	.	TRBJ2-5	TGCGCCAGCAGCCCACTGACAGGGACAGTCAAAGAGACCCAGTACTTC	CASSPLTGTVKETQYF
TRBV11-2	.	.	TRBJ2-4	TGTGCCAGCAGCTTGTGGGCGGGGACAGACCCAAAAAACATTCAGTACTTC	CASSLWAGTDPKNIQYF
TRBV28	.	.	TRBJ1-1	TGTGCCAGCAGTTTAGACAGTTACACTGAAGCTTTCTTT	CASSLDSYTEAFF
TRBV11-1	.	.	TRBJ2-5	TGTGCCAGCAGCTGGGGCACAATAGGGGAGACCCAGTACTTC	CASSWGTIGETQYF
TRBV6-1	TRBD1	.	TRBJ1-5	TGTGCCAGCAGTGAACGAGACAGGGGTAATCAGCCCCAGCATTTT	CASSERDRGNQPQHF
TRBV9	.	.	TRBJ2-3	TGTGCCAGCAGCGTATACGAGTTAGATACGCAGTATTTT	CASSVYELDTQYF
TRBV5-1	.	.	TRBJ1-4	TGCGCCAGCAGCTTCGGGAGGCGGACGATTAATGAAAAACTGTTTTTT	CASSFGRRTINEKLFF
TRBV5-4	.	.	TRBJ2-1	TGTGCCAGCAGCTTGGGGGGAGGCACCTACAATGAGCAGTTCTTC	CASSLGGGTYNEQFF
TRBV27	TRBD2	once	TRBJ2-1	TGTGCCAGCAGCGACGGAGCGGGGGGGAACAATGAGCAGTTCTTC	CASSDGAGGNNEQFF
TRBV7-9	TRBD1	few	TRBJ2-1	TGTGCCAGCAGCCCCGGACAGGGTGGTAGCAATGAGCAGTTCTTC	CASSPGQGGSNEQFF
TRBV30	.	.	TRBJ2-2	TGTGCCTGGAGTGTAAGGACTGGGAACACCGGGGAGCTGTTTTTT	CAWSVRTGNTGELFF
TRBV5-1	TRBD1	.	TRBJ1-3	TGCGCCAGCAGCTTGTCAGGGGGCGATGGAAACACCATATATTTT	CASSLSGGDGNTIYF
TRBV25-1	TRBD1	.	TRBJ1-2	TGTGCCAGCAGTGAACCTGACAGGGGCTATGGCTACACCTTC	CASSEPDRGYGYTF
TRBV2	TRBD1	.	TRBJ1-2	TGTGCCAGCCAATTTGACAGGGCCGGCTACACCTTC	CASQFDRAGYTF
TRBV30	.	.	TRBJ2-7	TGTGCCTGGACCCCGGGAACCTGGAGGAACGAGCAGTACTTC	CAWTPGTWRNEQYF
TRBV19	TRBD2	.	TRBJ2-2	TGTGCCAGTAGTCCCGGACTAGCGGGGGGCCTAGGCACCGGGGAGCTGTTTTTT	CASSPGLAGGLGTGELFF
TRBV6-6	TRBD1	.	TRBJ2-5	TGTGCCAGCAGGTCAGGGGGTTCGTACCAAGAGACCCAGTACTTC	CASRSGGSYQETQYF